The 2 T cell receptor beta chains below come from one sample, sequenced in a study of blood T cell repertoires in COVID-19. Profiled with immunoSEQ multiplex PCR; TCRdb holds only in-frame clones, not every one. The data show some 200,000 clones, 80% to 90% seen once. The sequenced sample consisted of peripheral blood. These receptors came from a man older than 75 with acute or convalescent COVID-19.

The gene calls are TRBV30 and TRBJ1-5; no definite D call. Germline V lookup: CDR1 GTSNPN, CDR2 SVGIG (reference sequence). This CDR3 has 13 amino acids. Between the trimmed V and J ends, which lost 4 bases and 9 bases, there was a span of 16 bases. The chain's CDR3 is CAWKGIAEGPQHF. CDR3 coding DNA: TGTGCCTGGAAAGGTATAGCGGAAGGGCCCCAGCATTTT.

CDR3 coding DNA: TGTGCCAGCAGCTTAGATGGAACTAGCGGGAGTAATGAGCAGTTCTTC. Encoded protein: CASSLDGTSGSNEQFF. This chain connects TRBV11-3 to TRBJ2-1; 11 nucleotides agree with TRBD2. The J segment lost 7 bases and the V segment lost 0 bases, leaving 5 bases of the junction unmatched. Germline V gives CDR1 SGHNT, CDR2 YENEEA. CDR3 size: 16 residues.